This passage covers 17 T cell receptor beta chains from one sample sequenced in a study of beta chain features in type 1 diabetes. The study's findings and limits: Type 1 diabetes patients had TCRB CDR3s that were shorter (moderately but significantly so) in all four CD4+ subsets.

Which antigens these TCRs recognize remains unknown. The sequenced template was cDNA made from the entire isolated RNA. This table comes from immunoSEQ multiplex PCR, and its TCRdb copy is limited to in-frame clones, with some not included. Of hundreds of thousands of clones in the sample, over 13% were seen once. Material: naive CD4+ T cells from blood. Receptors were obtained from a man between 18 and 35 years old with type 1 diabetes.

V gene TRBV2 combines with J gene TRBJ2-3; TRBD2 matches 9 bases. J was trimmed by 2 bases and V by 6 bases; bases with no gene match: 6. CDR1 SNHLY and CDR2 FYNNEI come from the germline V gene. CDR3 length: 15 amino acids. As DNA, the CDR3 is TGTGCCAGCAGCCTACTAGCGGGTTACACAGATACGCAGTATTTT. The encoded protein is CASSLLAGYTDTQYF.

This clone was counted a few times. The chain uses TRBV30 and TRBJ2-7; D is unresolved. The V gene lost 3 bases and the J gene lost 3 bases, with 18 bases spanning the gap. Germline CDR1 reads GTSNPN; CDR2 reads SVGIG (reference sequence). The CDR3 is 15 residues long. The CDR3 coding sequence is TGTGCCTGGAGCTATTTTAGTTCCGATGGCTACGAGCAGTACTTC. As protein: CAWSYFSSDGYEQYF.

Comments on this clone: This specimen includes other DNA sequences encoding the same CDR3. In DNA form, the CDR3 reads TGTGCCTGGAGTGGGTCCTACAATGAGCAGTTCTTC. This codes for CAWSGSYNEQFF. V and J are TRBV30 and TRBJ2-1; D ambiguous. The CDR3 length is 12 residues. Germline lookup yields CDR1 GTSNPN and CDR2 SVGIG (reference sequence). V was trimmed by 1 base and J by 1 base, leaving 2 bases between them.

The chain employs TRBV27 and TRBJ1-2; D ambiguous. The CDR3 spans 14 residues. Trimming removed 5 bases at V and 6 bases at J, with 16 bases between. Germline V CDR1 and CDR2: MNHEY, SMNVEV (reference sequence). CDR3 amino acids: CASSPRGRKDGYTF. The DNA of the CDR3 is TGTGCCAGCAGTCCCCGTGGCAGAAAAGATGGCTACACCTTC.

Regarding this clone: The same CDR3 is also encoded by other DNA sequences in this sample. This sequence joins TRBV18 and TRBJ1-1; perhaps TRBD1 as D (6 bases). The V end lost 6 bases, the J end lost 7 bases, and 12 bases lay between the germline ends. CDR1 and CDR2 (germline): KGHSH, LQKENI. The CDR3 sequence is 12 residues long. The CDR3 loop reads CASSPSGDEAFF. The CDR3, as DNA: TGTGCCAGCTCGCCCTCAGGGGATGAAGCTTTCTTT.

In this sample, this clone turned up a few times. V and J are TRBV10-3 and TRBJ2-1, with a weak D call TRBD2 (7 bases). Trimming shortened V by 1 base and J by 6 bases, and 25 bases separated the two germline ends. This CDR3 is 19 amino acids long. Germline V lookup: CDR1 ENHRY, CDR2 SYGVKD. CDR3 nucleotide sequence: TGTGCCATCAGTGAGTTCAGGTCCGAACGGGGGGCCGGACTCAATGAGCAGTTCTTC. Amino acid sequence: CAISEFRSERGAGLNEQFF.

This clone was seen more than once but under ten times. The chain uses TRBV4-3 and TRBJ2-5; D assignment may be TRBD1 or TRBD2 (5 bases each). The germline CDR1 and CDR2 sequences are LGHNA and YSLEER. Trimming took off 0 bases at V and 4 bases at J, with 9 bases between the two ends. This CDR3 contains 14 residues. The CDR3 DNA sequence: TGCGCCAGCAGCCAAGATCCGAGGGGAGAGACCCAGTACTTC. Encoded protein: CASSQDPRGETQYF.

The CDR3 DNA reads as TGCGCCAGCAGCTTCGGGACTAGCGAGTACAATGAGCAGTTCTTC. It is translated as CASSFGTSEYNEQFF. The chain combines TRBV5-1 with TRBJ2-1, with TRBD2 identical over 10 bases. V was clipped by 2 bases and J by 4 bases; unmatched bases: 3. Germline V CDR1 and CDR2: SGHRS, YFSETQ. CDR3 length equals 15 residues.

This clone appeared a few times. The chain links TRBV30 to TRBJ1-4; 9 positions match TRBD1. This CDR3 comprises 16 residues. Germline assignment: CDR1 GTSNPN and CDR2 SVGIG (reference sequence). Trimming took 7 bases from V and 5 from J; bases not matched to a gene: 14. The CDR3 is CASGEGTGSQNEKLFF. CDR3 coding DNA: TGTGCCTCGGGAGAGGGGACAGGGTCCCAAAATGAAAAACTGTTTTTT.

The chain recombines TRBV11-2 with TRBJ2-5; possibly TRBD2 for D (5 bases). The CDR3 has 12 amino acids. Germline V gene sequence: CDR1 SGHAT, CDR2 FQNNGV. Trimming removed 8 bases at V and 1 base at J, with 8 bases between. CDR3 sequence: CASRRGQETQYF. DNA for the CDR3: TGTGCCAGCCGTCGGGGCCAAGAGACCCAGTACTTC.

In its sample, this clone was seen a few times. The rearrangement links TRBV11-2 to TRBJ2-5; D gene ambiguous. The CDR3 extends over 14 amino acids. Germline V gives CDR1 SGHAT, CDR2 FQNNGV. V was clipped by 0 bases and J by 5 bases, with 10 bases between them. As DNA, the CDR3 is TGTGCCAGCAGCTTAGATGTGACGTCGGAGACCCAGTACTTC. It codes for CASSLDVTSETQYF. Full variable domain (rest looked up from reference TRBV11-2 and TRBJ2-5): EAGVAQSPRYKIIEKRQSVAFWCNPISGHATLYWYQQILGQGPKLLIQFQNNGVVDDSQLPKDRFSAERLKGVDSTLKIQPAKLEDSAVYLCASSLDVTSETQYFGPGTRLLVL.

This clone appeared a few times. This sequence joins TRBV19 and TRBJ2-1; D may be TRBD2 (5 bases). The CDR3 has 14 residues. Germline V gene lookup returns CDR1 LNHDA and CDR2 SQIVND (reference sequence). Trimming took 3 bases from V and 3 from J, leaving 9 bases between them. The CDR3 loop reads CASSIRRVYNEQFF. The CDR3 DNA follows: TGTGCCAGTAGTATCAGGCGGGTCTACAATGAGCAGTTCTTC.

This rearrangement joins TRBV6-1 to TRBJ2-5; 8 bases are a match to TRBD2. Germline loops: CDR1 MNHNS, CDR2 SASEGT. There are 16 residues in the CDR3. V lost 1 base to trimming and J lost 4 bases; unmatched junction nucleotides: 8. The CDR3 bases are TGTGCCAGCAGTGAAGTCGCGGGAGGAATGAGAGAGACCCAGTACTTC. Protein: CASSEVAGGMRETQYF.

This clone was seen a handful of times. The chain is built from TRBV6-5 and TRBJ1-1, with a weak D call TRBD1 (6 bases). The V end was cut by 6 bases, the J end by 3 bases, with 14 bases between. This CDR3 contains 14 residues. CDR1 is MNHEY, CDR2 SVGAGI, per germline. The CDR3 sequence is CASRHRERDTEAFF. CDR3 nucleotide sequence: TGTGCCAGCAGACACAGGGAAAGGGACACTGAAGCTTTCTTT.

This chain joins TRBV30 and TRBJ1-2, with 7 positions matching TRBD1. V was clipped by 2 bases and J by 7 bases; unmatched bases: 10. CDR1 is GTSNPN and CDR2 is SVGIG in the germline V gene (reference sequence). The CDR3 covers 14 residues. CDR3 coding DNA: TGTGCCTGGAGTATCCGAGGGGGCACCGGTGGCTACACCTTC. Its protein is CAWSIRGGTGGYTF.

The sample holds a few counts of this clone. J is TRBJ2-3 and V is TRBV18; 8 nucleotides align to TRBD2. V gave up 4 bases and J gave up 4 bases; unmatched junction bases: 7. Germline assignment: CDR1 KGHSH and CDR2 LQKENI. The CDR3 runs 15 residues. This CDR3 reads CASSLQRELSDTQYF. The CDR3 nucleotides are TGTGCCAGCTCACTACAGCGGGAGCTATCAGATACGCAGTATTTT.

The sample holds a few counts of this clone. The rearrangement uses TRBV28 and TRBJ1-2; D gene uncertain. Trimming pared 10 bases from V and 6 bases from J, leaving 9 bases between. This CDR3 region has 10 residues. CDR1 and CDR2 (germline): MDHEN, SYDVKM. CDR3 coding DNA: TGTGCCACCAGCGCGGATGGCTACACCTTC. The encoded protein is CATSADGYTF.